In this sample, the clone carrying this T cell receptor (beta chain) turned up a few times. As yet, its antigen is unknown. This sample stems from a study of blood T cells in healthy people across ages. Overall study results and limits: The long-lived group displayed more naive CD4+ cells, plus higher diversity, than the aged donors did.

The CDR3 is 15 amino acids. The germline V gene has CDR1 LGHDT and CDR2 YNNKEL (reference sequence). The V and J ends lost 2 bases and 0 bases respectively, with 11 bases between them. For the second PCR, which ran for about 6 to 11 cycles, a sample-barcoded 5' primer and a J-beta primer mix were used. Every molecule of cDNA carried a tag from a template-switch adaptor with 12 random nucleotides. At least 2.5 million CDR3-containing paired-end reads were obtained per sample. A single record per CDR3 protein comes from TCRdb applying MiXCR to the 5' RACE reads. Among some 900,000 distinct CDR3 sequences listed, under 50% were seen once.

Sequenced input: blood. The chain is built from TRBV3-1 and TRBJ2-7, with TRBD1 as a possible D gene (6 bases). The clonotype comes from a man younger than 40 in good health. The CDR3 loop is CASSQQQGSSYEQYF. DNA for the CDR3: TGTGCCAGCAGCCAACAACAGGGAAGCTCCTACGAGCAGTACTTC.